These 23 T cell receptor beta chains were sequenced from one sample in a study of Ad26.COV2.S vaccination and SARS-CoV-2 variants. Some clones are missing from TCRdb's copy, which holds only in-frame ones; the method was immunoSEQ multiplex PCR. This table holds some 640,000 clones, approximately 88% found once. The sample's treatment: 19 received Ad26.COV2.S at low or high dose, single or two shots; 5 received placebo; per-sample allocation not given. Collection of the samples took place on day 63 after the first injection of vaccine or placebo. Sequenced here: peripheral blood, sampled in a trial of Ad26.COV2.S vaccine versus placebo. These receptor sequences come from a person aged 18-65 years who received the Ad26.COV2.S COVID-19 vaccine or a placebo.

The rearrangement uses TRBV5-4 and TRBJ2-7, with 8 bases matching TRBD1. The V segment lost 0 bases and the J segment 4 bases; nucleotides outside the gene matches: 9. The CDR3 extends over 16 amino acids. Germline lookup yields CDR1 SGHNT and CDR2 YYREEE (reference sequence). The CDR3 reads CASSLGYGTGFYEQYF. The CDR3 DNA reads as TGTGCCAGCAGCTTGGGGTACGGGACAGGCTTTTACGAGCAGTACTTC. Combining the CDR3 with reference TRBV5-4 and TRBJ2-7 gives the whole variable domain ETGVTQSPTHLIKTRGQQVTLRCSSQSGHNTVSWYQQALGQGPQFIFQYYREEENGRGNFPPRFSGLQFPNYSSELNVNALELDDSALYLCASSLGYGTGFYEQYFGPGTRLTVT.

The chain recombines TRBV7-2 with TRBJ2-7, with 9 bases matching TRBD2. Losses at the gene ends were 1 base for V and 7 bases for J; bases not matched to a gene: 14. CDR1 is SGHTA and CDR2 is FQGNSA in the germline V gene. This CDR3 is built from 17 residues. The CDR3 nucleotides read TGTGCCAGCAGCTTAGACCCACCAGATAGCGGGGGAAGGGAGCAGTACTTC. Translating gives CASSLDPPDSGGREQYF.

The gene calls are TRBV5-1 and TRBJ1-5, with D possibly TRBD1 on 5 matching bases. The V gene's germline CDR1 is SGHRS and CDR2 YFSETQ. The ends were cut back, 0 bases at V and 1 base at J, with 11 bases in the middle. The CDR3 has 16 amino acids. DNA for the CDR3: TGCGCCAGCAGCTTGGCCCCGGGGGGAAGCAATCAGCCCCAGCATTTT. This translates into CASSLAPGGSNQPQHF. The full variable domain, in which reference TRBV5-1 and TRBJ1-5 provide the parts outside the CDR3, is KAGVTQTPRYLIKTRGQQVTLSCSPISGHRSVSWYQQTPGQGLQFLFEYFSETQRNKGNFPGRFSGRQFSNSRSEMNVSTLELGDSALYLCASSLAPGGSNQPQHFGDGTRLSIL.

The chain recombines TRBV5-1 with TRBJ2-3; 8 bases are a match to TRBD1. Germline assignment: CDR1 SGHRS and CDR2 YFSETQ. V lost 4 bases, J lost 4 bases, and 8 bases stayed unmatched. The CDR3 covers 15 residues. The CDR3, as DNA: TGCGCCAGCAGCCGCTCAGGACAGGGTGCAGATACGCAGTATTTT. Its protein is CASSRSGQGADTQYF.

A few counts support this clone. The chain combines TRBV2 with TRBJ2-1; 8 nucleotides agree with TRBD2. J gave up 9 bases and V 6 bases, and 7 bases lay outside the gene matches. The CDR3 is 13 residues long. Looked up from germline, CDR1 is SNHLY and CDR2 is FYNNEI. The CDR3 sequence is CASREGLVGEQFF. The CDR3 DNA reads TGTGCCAGCAGGGAGGGACTAGTCGGTGAGCAGTTCTTC.

There are a few counts of this clone. The chain combines TRBV2 with TRBJ2-5; 11 bases line up with TRBD1. V trimming: 6 bases; J trimming: 5 bases; junction bases outside the gene matches: 5. The CDR3 is made up of 14 amino acids. In germline, CDR1 is SNHLY, CDR2 FYNNEI. The CDR3 reads CASRWDRGSETQYF. CDR3 in DNA: TGTGCCAGCAGGTGGGACAGGGGGTCGGAGACCCAGTACTTC.

This clone appeared a few times. V usage is TRBV4-2 and J usage is TRBJ1-2; D gene ambiguous. The CDR3 is 14 residues long. Trimming removed 0 bases at V and 4 bases at J, with 9 bases between. CDR1 and CDR2 (germline): LGHNA, YNFKEQ. CDR3 in DNA: TGTGCCAGCAGCCAAGATGTGGCGTCCTATGGCTACACCTTC. It encodes CASSQDVASYGYTF.

This rearrangement joins TRBV10-3 to TRBJ2-1; TRBD1 matches 7 bases. J lost 5 bases, V lost 2 bases, and 15 bases had no gene match. The CDR3 runs to 18 residues. From germline, CDR1 is ENHRY and CDR2 SYGVKD. CDR3 residues: CAISEPKTLTGIHNEQFF. The DNA for the CDR3 is TGTGCCATCAGTGAGCCCAAAACCCTGACAGGGATTCACAATGAGCAGTTCTTC.

This clone was detected only a few times. The chain has TRBV5-4 and TRBJ2-7, with 11 bases lining up with TRBD1. The CDR3 runs 15 residues. Germline V lookup: CDR1 SGHNT, CDR2 YYREEE (reference sequence). Germline trimming cut 0 bases from V and 3 bases from J; bases unmatched to any gene: 2. The CDR3 loop reads CASSLEGTGGYEQYF. The DNA for the CDR3 is TGTGCCAGCAGCTTGGAAGGGACAGGGGGCTACGAGCAGTACTTC.

This clone came up a few times. This sequence joins TRBV7-3 and TRBJ2-7; TRBD1 aligns across 8 bases. V gave up 5 bases and J gave up 5 bases; unmatched junction bases: 11. The germline gives CDR1 SGHTA, CDR2 FQGTGA. This CDR3 has 15 residues. This CDR3 is CASSTRDRRDHEQYF. The CDR3 DNA follows: TGTGCCAGCAGCACACGGGACAGGAGGGACCACGAGCAGTACTTC.

CDR3 residues: CASIGDVHYGYTF. In DNA, the CDR3 is TGTGCCAGCATAGGGGACGTCCACTATGGCTACACCTTC. This sequence joins TRBV2 and TRBJ1-2; perhaps TRBD1 as D (5 bases). CDR3 length equals 13 residues. Trimming left V 7 bases short and J 3 bases short, with 12 bases between. Germline loops: CDR1 SNHLY, CDR2 FYNNEI.

As for this clone: Within the sample, other DNA sequences also encode this same CDR3. The chain is built from TRBV5-1 and TRBJ2-1, with 7 bases lining up with TRBD1. CDR3 size: 15 residues. The germline V gene has CDR1 SGHRS and CDR2 YFSETQ. V was clipped by 4 bases and J by 0 bases; unmatched bases: 4. CDR3 sequence: CASSLGQSSYNEQFF. In nucleotides, the CDR3 is TGCGCCAGCAGCCTGGGACAGAGCTCCTACAATGAGCAGTTCTTC.

The CDR3 spells CASSPDRPAYEQYF. DNA of the CDR3: TGTGCCAGCAGCCCCGACAGGCCTGCCTACGAGCAGTACTTC. This rearrangement joins TRBV9 to TRBJ2-7; a possible D gene is TRBD1 (6 bases). Per the germline V gene, CDR1 is SGDLS and CDR2 is YYNGEE. The length of the CDR3 is 14 residues. The V end lost 4 bases, the J end lost 2 bases, and 13 bases lay between the germline ends.

V is TRBV30 and J is TRBJ1-5, with 10 positions matching TRBD1. Per germline, CDR1 GTSNPN and CDR2 SVGIG (reference sequence). This CDR3 has 14 residues. V lost 3 bases, J lost 6 bases, and 5 bases stayed unmatched. Here the CDR3 reads CAWRTGGEGQPQHF. The CDR3 bases are TGTGCCTGGAGGACAGGGGGCGAGGGTCAGCCCCAGCATTTT.

This clone occurred once. Here the CDR3 reads CASSPTASPSYEQYF. The CDR3 bases are TGTGCCAGCAGCCCAACGGCTAGCCCCTCCTACGAGCAGTACTTC. V is TRBV11-2 and J is TRBJ2-7; TRBD2 might be the D (5 bases). CDR3 length: 15 residues. V was pared by 5 bases and J by 0 bases, with 14 bases between. From germline, CDR1 is SGHAT and CDR2 FQNNGV.

The V call is TRBV11-2, the J call TRBJ2-7, with 10 bases matching TRBD2. The V gene's germline CDR1 is SGHAT and CDR2 FQNNGV. J lost 1 base, V lost 3 bases, and 9 bases had no gene match. The CDR3 is made up of 17 amino acids. CDR3 coding DNA: TGTGCCAGCAGCTTCGATAAGACTAGCGGGTTTTCCTACGAGCAGTACTTC. Translation: CASSFDKTSGFSYEQYF. Full variable domain (outside the CDR3, taken from reference TRBV11-2 and TRBJ2-7): EAGVAQSPRYKIIEKRQSVAFWCNPISGHATLYWYQQILGQGPKLLIQFQNNGVVDDSQLPKDRFSAERLKGVDSTLKIQPAKLEDSAVYLCASSFDKTSGFSYEQYFGPGTRLTVT.

In regard to this clone: Other DNA sequences of this sample code for an identical CDR3. This chain uses TRBV18 with TRBJ2-3; 9 bases align to TRBD1. This CDR3 is 14 amino acids long. Trimming took 2 bases from V and 6 from J; bases not matched to a gene: 3. From germline, CDR1 is KGHSH and CDR2 LQKENI. CDR3 DNA sequence: TGTGCCAGCTCACCAGGACAGGGGCCCGATACGCAGTATTTT. Protein: CASSPGQGPDTQYF.

The rearrangement uses TRBV18 and TRBJ1-2; D unclear. The V end lost 0 bases, the J end lost 8 bases, and 10 bases lay between the germline ends. Germline CDR1 is KGHSH and CDR2 is LQKENI. This CDR3 spans 13 amino acids. Here the CDR3 reads CASSPPAGVGYTF. The CDR3 DNA sequence: TGTGCCAGCTCACCACCGGCTGGGGTCGGCTACACCTTC.

The chain employs TRBV12-3 or TRBV12-4 and TRBJ2-3; the D call may be TRBD1 or TRBD2 (5 bases each). The CDR3 contains 13 residues. V was trimmed by 6 bases and J by 5 bases, leaving 12 bases between them. This CDR3 is CASRVGVLDTQYF. CDR3 nucleotides: TGTGCCAGCAGGGTGGGGGTTTTAGATACGCAGTATTTT.

The CDR3: CASSSKQTQYF. CDR3 in DNA: TGTGCCAGCAGCTCTAAACAGACCCAGTACTTC. The genes are TRBV5-4 and TRBJ2-5; D is undetermined. Trimming cost V 3 bases and J 6 bases, with 6 bases left between them. Germline V lookup: CDR1 SGHNT, CDR2 YYREEE (reference sequence). The length of the CDR3 is 11 residues.

This clone is a singleton in its sample. V and J are TRBV6-1 and TRBJ1-2; TRBD1 agrees at 8 bases. The germline gives CDR1 MNHNS, CDR2 SASEGT. The V segment lost 3 bases and the J segment 6 bases; nucleotides outside the gene matches: 15. This CDR3 region has 17 residues. DNA of the CDR3: TGTGCCAGCAGTGACCCAAGAGGTACAGGGGGTACTCATGGCTACACCTTC. Protein product: CASSDPRGTGGTHGYTF.

V usage is TRBV4-2 and J usage is TRBJ2-2; no clear D gene. CDR1 is LGHNA and CDR2 is YNFKEQ in the germline V gene. The length of the CDR3 is 12 residues. V was shortened by 1 base and J by 7 bases, with 4 bases between the two germline ends. The CDR3 sequence: CASSQGDGELFF. Here the CDR3 DNA reads TGTGCCAGCAGCCAAGGAGACGGGGAGCTGTTTTTT.

The chain joins TRBV2 to TRBJ2-5, with 7 positions matching TRBD2. Trimming took 9 bases from V and 1 from J; bases not matched to a gene: 5. Germline V CDR1 and CDR2: SNHLY, FYNNEI. The length of the CDR3 is 13 residues. CDR3 residues: CASLTSSQETQYF. CDR3 nucleotide sequence: TGTGCCAGTCTGACTAGCAGCCAAGAGACCCAGTACTTC.